This entry describes one T cell receptor (beta chain). CDR3 length equals 14 residues. The germline CDR1 and CDR2 sequences are SQVTM and ANQGSEA. With V trimmed by 5 bases and J by 4 bases, 10 bases remained unmatched. Participants had their cohort set by participant-reported clinical history. Profiling relied on immunoSEQ multiplex PCR, and the TCRdb table lists in-frame clones only, not all of them. The profile covers about 300,000 clones, with roughly nine tenths appearing a single time and 2.6% taken by the ten largest. The sample originates from a study of blood T cell repertoires in COVID-19. Study-wide context: PBMCs, B-cell-depleted T cells, or T cells were the source of the cDNA or gDNA that made up the material.

The specimen was PBMCs or T cells enriched from blood (not recorded which). This clonotype was obtained from a woman aged 18-30 years who had recovered from COVID-19. This chain links TRBV29-1 with TRBJ1-2; 7 bases align to TRBD1. This CDR3 is CSVRPQGGLYGYTF. CDR3 coding DNA: TGCAGCGTTCGTCCTCAGGGGGGCCTCTATGGCTACACCTTC.